These 6 T cell receptor beta chains were sequenced from one sample in a study of T cells in Graves' hyperthyroidism and ophthalmopathy. Amplified TCR beta CDR3 regions derived from RNA transcripts. Researchers ran a first-round RT-PCR on the TCR CDR3 using the HTBI primer set. A single record per CDR3 protein comes from TCRdb applying MiXCR to the multiplex PCR reads. There are around 200,000 distinct CDR3 sequences in the sample; about a sixth occur only once, and about 48% lies in the top ten. The sequencing sample was made of blood. All receptors derive from a middle-aged man with Graves' hyperthyroidism.

Details on this clonotype: At one end the junction does not follow the germline gene, possibly because of a read error. The V call is TRBV5-1, the J call TRBJ2-7; D not resolved. There are 14 residues in the CDR3. Per the germline V gene, CDR1 is SGHRS and CDR2 is YFSETQ. Written as DNA, the CDR3 is TGTGCCAGCAGCAACAGCCTGAGCTCCTACGAGCAGTACTTC. Translated, it gives CASSNSLSSYEQYF.

The rearrangement joins TRBV27 to TRBJ1-5; D is unclear. In germline, CDR1 is MNHEY, CDR2 SMNVEV (reference sequence). The CDR3 consists of 15 residues. With 5 bases removed from V and 0 bases from J, the gap between germline ends came to 11 bases. CDR3 sequence (DNA): TGTGCCAGCAGTCCCCACCGGGGTAGCAATCAGCCCCAGCATTTT. This sequence encodes CASSPHRGSNQPQHF.

This clonotype was detected many times. The chain employs TRBV2 and TRBJ1-5, with D unclear. Germline V gene sequence: CDR1 SNHLY, CDR2 FYNNEI. Trimming shortened V by 2 bases and J by 2 bases, and 10 bases separated the two germline ends. The CDR3 covers 15 residues. This CDR3 reads CASSERLQGNQPQHF. CDR3 sequence (DNA): TGTGCCAGCAGTGAACGACTTCAGGGCAATCAGCCCCAGCATTTT.

The chain is built from TRBV5-1 and TRBJ1-1, with 7 bases that match TRBD1. After removal of 2 bases from V and 8 bases from J, the junction contained 3 bases not matched to a gene. Germline V gene sequence: CDR1 SGHRS, CDR2 YFSETQ. The CDR3 loop spans 12 amino acids. The CDR3 DNA sequence: TGCGCCAGCAGCTTCGGGACAGAAGAAGCTTTCTTT. As protein: CASSFGTEEAFF. Looking up the rest from reference TRBV5-1 and TRBJ1-1 gives the full variable domain: KAGVTQTPRYLIKTRGQQVTLSCSPISGHRSVSWYQQTPGQGLQFLFEYFSETQRNKGNFPGRFSGRQFSNSRSEMNVSTLELGDSALYLCASSFGTEEAFFGQGTRLTVV.

This clonotype was counted at least ten times. The chain has TRBV30 and TRBJ1-6; no reliable D call. Deletions cut 0 bases from V and 7 bases from J, with 7 bases between. Germline V gene sequence: CDR1 GTSNPN, CDR2 SVGIG (reference sequence). This CDR3 has 13 amino acids. Written as DNA, the CDR3 is TGTGCCTGGAGTGTCCCTCCGAATTCACCCCTCCACTTT. The encoded protein is CAWSVPPNSPLHF.

This clonotype was recorded many times. The chain uses TRBV11-2 and TRBJ2-3; weak D call: TRBD1 (5 bases). Between the trimmed V and J ends, which lost 5 bases and 6 bases, there was a span of 18 bases. Germline V gene sequence: CDR1 SGHAT, CDR2 FQNNGV. The CDR3 loop spans 15 amino acids. Written as DNA, the CDR3 is TGTGCCAGCAGCCTCGCCTGGGGCGCAGGGGATACGCAGTATTTT. This codes for CASSLAWGAGDTQYF. Full variable domain (remainder filled in from reference TRBV11-2 and TRBJ2-3): EAGVAQSPRYKIIEKRQSVAFWCNPISGHATLYWYQQILGQGPKLLIQFQNNGVVDDSQLPKDRFSAERLKGVDSTLKIQPAKLEDSAVYLCASSLAWGAGDTQYFGPGTRLTVL.